Reported below is one T cell receptor (beta chain). Its antigen is currently unknown. Repertoires were generated with immunoSEQ multiplex PCR, while TCRdb's copy carries only in-frame clones and drops some. The table lists fewer than 350,000 clones, around nine tenths of them singletons. This entry belongs to a study of cytomegalovirus exposure and HLA in healthy donors. Across the study: Later analysis reported that the 110 or so validation repertoires shared the platform of the roughly 680 first-cohort repertoires.

Study-wide points: The study flagged approximately 180 TCR beta chains as cytomegalovirus-associated.

V was cut by 1 base and J by 0 bases, with 13 bases left in between. This CDR3 has 17 residues. CDR1 is LGHNT and CDR2 is FRNRAP in the germline V gene. Sequencing was carried out using PBMCs. This chain joins TRBV12-5 and TRBJ1-5; D unresolved. The sequence was collected from a woman between 18 and 29 years old in good health and CMV-seronegative. This CDR3 reads CASGLAREGYSNQPQHF. In DNA, the CDR3 is TGTGCTAGTGGTTTGGCGCGAGAGGGCTATAGCAATCAGCCCCAGCATTTT.